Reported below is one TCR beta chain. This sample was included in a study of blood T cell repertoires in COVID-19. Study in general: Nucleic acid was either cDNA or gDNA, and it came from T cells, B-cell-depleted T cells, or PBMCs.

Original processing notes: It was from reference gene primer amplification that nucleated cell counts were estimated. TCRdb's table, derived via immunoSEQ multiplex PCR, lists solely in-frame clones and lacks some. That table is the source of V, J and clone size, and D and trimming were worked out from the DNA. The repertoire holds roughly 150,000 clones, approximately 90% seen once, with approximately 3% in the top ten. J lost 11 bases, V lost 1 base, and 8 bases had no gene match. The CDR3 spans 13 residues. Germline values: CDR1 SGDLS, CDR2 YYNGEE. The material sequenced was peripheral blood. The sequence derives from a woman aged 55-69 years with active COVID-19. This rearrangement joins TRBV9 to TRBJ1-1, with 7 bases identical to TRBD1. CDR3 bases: TGTGCCAGCAGCGTAACCAGGGGGACGAAGGCTTTCTTT. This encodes CASSVTRGTKAFF.